What follows is one T cell receptor beta chain and its context. The data originate from a study of T cell repertoires in cytomegalovirus infection. The CDR3 length is 15 residues. V lost 5 bases to trimming and J lost 5 bases; unmatched junction nucleotides: 10. The germline V gene has CDR1 SGHTA and CDR2 FQGTGA. TCRdb independently ran MiXCR on the reads; one entry per CDR3 protein. The data show around 130,000 distinct CDR3 sequences, roughly 8.2% seen once. The chain employs TRBV7-3 and TRBJ2-3; TRBD2 matches 7 bases. Specimen: PBMCs. The origin of this receptor is a human donor in good health (CMV status not recorded). Some clones in this sample may be carry-over from other donors' samples. The CDR3 nucleotides read TGTGCCAGCAGCCAGCCGACTAGCCCAAGAGATACGCAGTATTTT. It encodes CASSQPTSPRDTQYF. The full variable domain, in which reference TRBV7-3 and TRBJ2-3 provide the parts outside the CDR3, is GAGVSQTPSNKVTEKGKYVELRCDPISGHTALYWYRQSLGQGPEFLIYFQGTGAADDSGLPNDRFFAVRPEGSVSTLKIQRTERGDSAVYLCASSQPTSPRDTQYFGPGTRLTVL.